Shown below are 18 T cell receptor beta chains from a single sample sequenced in a study of CD8 T cells in ankylosing spondylitis. Via MiXCR, TCRdb re-called the 5' RACE reads, giving one row per CDR3 protein. The sample contains 310,000 or so distinct CDR3 sequences, about 20% of which appear only once. The sample taken for sequencing was blood, either unsorted or a sorted T cell fraction (not recorded which). These TCRs come from a male donor with ankylosing spondylitis or in good health (not recorded which).

This chain connects TRBV24-1 to TRBJ2-2, with TRBD1 as a possible D gene (6 bases). V dropped 0 bases and J dropped 6 bases, with 19 bases sitting between them. This CDR3 contains 18 residues. CDR1 and CDR2 from the germline V gene are KGHDR and SFDVKD. The CDR3 nucleotides read TGTGCCACCAGTGATTTGACACCCGGGACACAAGGACCCGGGGAGCTGTTTTTT. Translating it yields CATSDLTPGTQGPGELFF.

This clonotype was counted a single time. The CDR3 DNA reads as TGTGCCAGCAGCAAAGTGGGAACTGGACAGGTAAGCTCCTACGAGCAGTACGTC. Encoded protein: CASSKVGTGQVSSYEQYV. The chain links TRBV21-1 to TRBJ2-7; the D call TRBD1 from the table was never checked on the DNA. TRBV21-1 is described as a pseudogene. The CDR3 has 18 residues.

This clonotype showed up many times. The rearrangement joins TRBV10-3 to TRBJ2-3, with D perhaps TRBD1 (6 bases). CDR1 is ENHRY, CDR2 SYGVKD, per germline. The V and J ends lost 8 bases and 7 bases respectively, with 13 bases between them. The length of the CDR3 is 12 residues. CDR3 in amino acids: CAIQRTDNTQYF. Here the CDR3 DNA reads TGTGCCATCCAGAGGACAGATAATACGCAGTATTTT.

The gene calls are TRBV7-2 and TRBJ2-7; 7 bases match TRBD2. The trim removed 9 bases at V and 2 bases at J, leaving 10 bases unmatched. Germline CDR1 and CDR2: SGHTA and FQGNSA. This CDR3 is 14 amino acids long. CDR3 sequence (DNA): TGTGCCAGACGTCCGGGACTACACACCTACGAGCAGTACGTC. Protein sequence: CARRPGLHTYEQYV.

The chain has TRBV20-1 and TRBJ1-5; D is unresolved. This CDR3 has 13 residues. Trimming took 6 bases from V and 6 from J, leaving 15 bases between them. The V gene's germline CDR1 is DFQATT and CDR2 SNEGSKA (reference sequence). The CDR3 protein is CSAAGGSGQPQHF. CDR3 in DNA: TGCAGTGCCGCCGGCGGGAGTGGTCAGCCCCAGCATTTT.

This clonotype was picked up a small number of times. The gene calls are TRBV3-1 and TRBJ1-4; D perhaps matches TRBD1 (5 bases). From germline, CDR1 is LGHDT and CDR2 YNNKEL (reference sequence). This CDR3 has 15 amino acids. Between the trimmed V and J ends, which lost 2 bases and 8 bases, there was a span of 15 bases. CDR3: CASSQRGRAEEKLFF. DNA for the CDR3: TGTGCCAGCAGCCAACGTGGCAGGGCGGAAGAAAAACTGTTTTTT.

This clonotype was picked up a small number of times. This rearrangement joins TRBV28 to TRBJ2-1, with 9 bases fitting TRBD1. The CDR3 is made up of 16 amino acids. From germline, CDR1 is MDHEN and CDR2 SYDVKM. Trimming cost V 7 bases and J 2 bases; bases outside gene matches: 9. CDR3: CASNSVRDRAYNEQFF. The DNA for the CDR3 is TGTGCCAGCAATAGTGTCCGGGACAGGGCCTACAATGAGCAGTTCTTC.

This chain connects TRBV20-1 to TRBJ1-4, with TRBD1 identical over 8 bases. Germline lookup yields CDR1 DFQATT and CDR2 SNEGSKA (reference sequence). The ends lost 0 bases at V and 8 bases at J; junction bases unmatched: 8. The CDR3 is 15 amino acids. Here the CDR3 DNA reads TGCAGTGCTAGAGAGACAGGGGCCCGATGGGAAAAACTGTTTTTT. Residues: CSARETGARWEKLFF.

The genes are TRBV6-1 and TRBJ1-5, with D unresolved. The CDR3 contains 15 residues. Germline-derived CDR1 and CDR2 are MNHNS and SASEGT. Trimming took off 2 bases at V and 4 bases at J, with 12 bases between the two ends. CDR3 loop: CASSETAPRNQPQHF. CDR3 bases: TGTGCCAGCAGTGAAACAGCCCCCCGGAATCAGCCCCAGCATTTT.

This clonotype was seen repeatedly, ten times or more. This rearrangement joins TRBV15 to TRBJ2-1; 7 bases match TRBD1. The CDR3 has 15 amino acids. Trimming removed 4 bases from V and 1 base from J; junction bases left unmatched: 4. The germline gives CDR1 LNHNV, CDR2 YYDKDF (reference sequence). The CDR3 nucleotides are TGTGCCACCAGCACCTCAGGGGGTTCCTACAATGAGCAGTTCTTC. This encodes CATSTSGGSYNEQFF.

This clonotype was observed a few times. The rearrangement links TRBV28 to TRBJ2-1; D remains ambiguous. V dropped 6 bases and J dropped 1 base, with 10 bases sitting between them. The germline V gene encodes CDR1 MDHEN and CDR2 SYDVKM. This CDR3 spans 14 amino acids. The CDR3 coding sequence is TGTGCCAGCAGAATGGCGAGGTCCTACAATGAGCAGTTCTTC. It codes for CASRMARSYNEQFF. The complete variable domain, with remaining parts taken from reference TRBV28 and TRBJ2-1, reads DVKVTQSSRYLVKRTGEKVFLECVQDMDHENMFWYRQDPGLGLRLIYFSYDVKMKEKGDIPEGYSVSREKKERFSLILESASTNQTSMYLCASRMARSYNEQFFGPGTRLTVL.

This clonotype was counted at least ten times. The chain links TRBV10-3 to TRBJ2-2; 13 nucleotides match TRBD2. This CDR3 has 14 residues. The germline V gene encodes CDR1 ENHRY and CDR2 SYGVKD. The V and J ends lost 10 bases and 5 bases, in that order; junction bases with no gene match: 4. The CDR3 DNA reads TGTGCCACCAAGGGACTAGCGGGGACCGGGGAGCTGTTTTTT. The encoded protein is CATKGLAGTGELFF.

This rearrangement joins TRBV30 to TRBJ2-2; maybe TRBD1 (6 bases). This CDR3 region has 16 residues. CDR1 and CDR2 from the germline V gene are GTSNPN and SVGIG (reference sequence). V was clipped by 4 bases and J by 7 bases, with 22 bases between them. The DNA of the CDR3 is TGTGCCTGGATTGGGACAACCGGATCGCGTGGCGGGGAGCTGTTTTTT. Its protein is CAWIGTTGSRGGELFF.

The chain employs TRBV10-3 and TRBJ2-7; the match to TRBD1 covers 9 bases. CDR3 length equals 14 residues. CDR1 is ENHRY, CDR2 SYGVKD, per germline. The V gene end was trimmed by 5 bases and the J gene end by 5 bases; junction bases not matched to a gene: 7. The CDR3 spells CAISRGTGFDEQYV. The CDR3 nucleotides read TGTGCCATCAGTCGAGGGACAGGGTTTGACGAGCAGTACGTC.

This sequence joins TRBV9 and TRBJ1-2; 9 nucleotides line up with TRBD1. The CDR3 totals 13 residues. In germline, CDR1 is SGDLS, CDR2 YYNGEE. Trimming removed 2 bases from V and 6 bases from J; junction bases left unmatched: 2. CDR3 DNA sequence: TGTGCCAGCAGCGTCGGGACAGGGAATGGCTACACCTTC. This encodes CASSVGTGNGYTF.

The chain employs TRBV3-1 and TRBJ2-2; tentative D call: TRBD2 (5 bases). Germline V gene data show CDR1 as LGHDT and CDR2 as YNNKEL (reference sequence). Deletions cut 3 bases from V and 4 bases from J, with 12 bases between. The CDR3 has 15 amino acids. Here the CDR3 DNA reads TGTGCCAGCAGCCATCAGGACTCACGCACCGGGGAGCTGTTTTTT. Protein: CASSHQDSRTGELFF. The entire variable domain, with the rest obtained from reference TRBV3-1 and TRBJ2-2, is as follows: DTAVSQTPKYLVTQMGNDKSIKCEQNLGHDTMYWYKQDSKKFLKIMFSYNNKELIINETVPNRFSPKSPDKAHLNLHINSLELGDSAVYFCASSHQDSRTGELFFGEGSRLTVL.

This clonotype was counted ten times or more. The rearrangement joins TRBV5-1 to TRBJ2-7; TRBD1 matches at 9 bases. The CDR3 is made up of 17 amino acids. Per the germline V gene, CDR1 is SGHRS and CDR2 is YFSETQ. Losses at the gene ends were 2 bases for V and 0 bases for J; bases not matched to a gene: 9. Written as DNA, the CDR3 is TGCGCCAGCAGCTTTAATACCGGGACAGGGAGCTCCTACGAGCAGTACGTC. It is translated as CASSFNTGTGSSYEQYV.

This sequence joins TRBV5-4 and TRBJ2-1; a weak D match, TRBD1 (5 bases). The CDR3 runs to 13 residues. V lost 0 bases and J 8 bases, leaving 9 bases between the germline ends. CDR1 SGHNT and CDR2 YYREEE come from the germline V gene (reference sequence). The CDR3 DNA reads as TGTGCCAGCAGCTTGGGGGGCAGGGATGAGCAGTTCTTC. It codes for CASSLGGRDEQFF.